These T cell receptor beta chains were read from a single sample in a study of shared clonotypes between healthy human individuals. Libraries were prepared by immunoSEQ multiplex PCR; TCRdb keeps only in-frame clonotypes and omits some of them. The sample gives over a million clones, approximately 72% of which show up once; approximately 1.5% is in the top ten. Source material: memory CD4+ T cells sorted from blood. These receptors all stem from a man between 18 and 35 years old in good health. Each CDR3 is given without its conserved first and last residue.

TRBV6-1	TRBJ1-1	ASSYDRDAF
TRBV11-3	TRBJ2-2	ASSPTNTGELF
TRBV7-6	TRBJ2-7	ASSPHDNEQY
TRBV28	TRBJ1-5	ASSLNARGGNQPQH
TRBV6-6	TRBJ2-5	ASLAGVLETQY
TRBV10-2	TRBJ2-2	ASNRMAATGELF
TRBV30	TRBJ1-2	AWSRFAGVALGHGYT
TRBV11-2	TRBJ2-7	ASSPSREGDPTYEQY
TRBV7-8	TRBJ2-5	ASSLGANPYQETQY
TRBV5-6	TRBJ2-1	ASSEGTVYNEQF
TRBV6-6	TRBJ2-3	ASSYGGRGTADTQY
TRBV21-1	TRBJ2-7	ASSPPLASGTSYEQY
TRBV6-1	TRBJ1-4	ASLSWDEKLF
TRBV6-5	TRBJ2-7	ASSRSGTGYEQY
TRBV6-1	TRBJ2-7	ASSDITGTATYEQY
TRBV9	TRBJ2-5	ASSVVGGAETQY
TRBV30	TRBJ1-6	AWSGDRGHSPLH
TRBV4-2	TRBJ1-1	ASSQGDRGGTEAF
TRBV5-1	TRBJ2-7	ASSFETRYEQY
TRBV4-2	TRBJ2-2	ASSLGTMNTGELF
TRBV6-5	TRBJ1-2	ASSRTGGAEGYT
TRBV7-9	TRBJ2-3	ASSPTGLGTDTQY
TRBV6-1	TRBJ2-3	ASSFSDTQY
TRBV2	TRBJ1-5	ASSVQGSNQPQH
TRBV6-1	TRBJ1-2	ASRGTANYGYT
TRBV7-2	TRBJ2-3	ASSLGSRNTDTQY
TRBV7-8	TRBJ1-1	ASTDQPGTGGRGAF
TRBV9	TRBJ1-6	ASSGDRGTDNSPLH
TRBV18	TRBJ1-1	ASSNRGQDEAF
TRBV2	TRBJ2-7	ASTLTWEQY
TRBV15	TRBJ2-2	ATSRGASGRRNTGELF
TRBV12-5	TRBJ2-5	ASGPPGTEAPGTQY
TRBV7-2	TRBJ2-5	ASSLAGTVQETQY
TRBV28	TRBJ2-7	ASSTPVSSYEQY
TRBV29-1	TRBJ1-2	SVDRGTEKTNYGYT
TRBV5-4	TRBJ2-7	ASSFPGGQGAYEQY
TRBV9	TRBJ1-6	ASSSGNSPLH
TRBV9	TRBJ2-1	ASSASAGRQGTHNEQF